One sample yielded the 5 T cell receptor beta chains listed below, sequenced in a study of technical replicates of blood from a few donors. Some clones are missing from TCRdb's copy, which holds only in-frame ones; the method was immunoSEQ multiplex PCR. The sample gives some 87,000 clones, less than 98% of which show up once; over 0.15% is in the top ten. Material: T cells isolated from PBMCs. The receptors were gathered from a human donor in good health.

V and J are TRBV5-1 and TRBJ2-3; 7 bases fit TRBD2. CDR1 is SGHRS and CDR2 is YFSETQ in the germline V gene. The CDR3 is 15 amino acids. V shed 5 bases and J 2 bases; nucleotides not matched to a gene: 8. CDR3 nucleotide sequence: TGCGCCAGCAGAAAGGTGGGAGGGATCACAGATACGCAGTATTTT. Encoded protein: CASRKVGGITDTQYF.

The chain is built from TRBV2 and TRBJ1-2; 10 bases are a match to TRBD1. The J segment lost 6 bases and the V segment lost 4 bases, leaving 2 bases of the junction unmatched. Germline lookup yields CDR1 SNHLY and CDR2 FYNNEI. CDR3 length: 13 residues. In nucleotides, the CDR3 is TGTGCCAGCAGTGGGACAGGGGGGCATGGCTACACCTTC. Translating gives CASSGTGGHGYTF.

The chain uses TRBV5-1 and TRBJ2-1; 7 bases agree with TRBD2. The CDR3 loop spans 14 amino acids. J was trimmed by 7 bases and V by 9 bases; bases with no gene match: 13. Looked up from germline, CDR1 is SGHRS and CDR2 is YFSETQ. The CDR3 DNA is TGCGCCACCTCCGGTGGGGGGGAGATGAATGAGCAGTTCTTC. Translated: CATSGGGEMNEQFF.

The CDR3 nucleotides are TGCGCCAGCAGCCCAGAGGGACTTTGGAACACCGGGGAGCTGTTTTTT. As protein: CASSPEGLWNTGELFF. The J gene is TRBJ2-2, the V gene TRBV5-1; a possible D gene is TRBD2 (6 bases). The germline V gene encodes CDR1 SGHRS and CDR2 YFSETQ. Trimming removed 4 bases from V and 1 base from J, with 14 bases in between. This CDR3 is 16 amino acids long.

This chain links TRBV10-1 with TRBJ2-5, with D perhaps matching TRBD2 (6 bases). Between the trimmed V and J ends, which lost 6 bases and 5 bases, there was a span of 13 bases. The CDR3 covers 13 residues. Per the germline V gene, CDR1 is WNHNN and CDR2 is SYGVQD (reference sequence). CDR3 region: CASSDGGSETQYF. The CDR3 DNA sequence: TGCGCCAGCAGCGACGGGGGATCGGAGACCCAGTACTTC.